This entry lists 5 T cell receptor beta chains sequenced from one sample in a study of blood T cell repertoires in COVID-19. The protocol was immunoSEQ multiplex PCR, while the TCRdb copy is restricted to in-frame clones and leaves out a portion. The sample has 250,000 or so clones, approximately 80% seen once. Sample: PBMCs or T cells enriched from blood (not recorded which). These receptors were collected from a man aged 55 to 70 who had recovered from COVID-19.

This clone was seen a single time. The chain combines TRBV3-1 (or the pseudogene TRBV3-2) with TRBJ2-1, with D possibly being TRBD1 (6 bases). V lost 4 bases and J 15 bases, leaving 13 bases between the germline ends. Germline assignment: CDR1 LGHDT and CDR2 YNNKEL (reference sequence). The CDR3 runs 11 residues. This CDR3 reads CASSRGRGLFF. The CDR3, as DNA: TGTGCCAGCAGCCGGGGGCGTGGGCTGTTCTTC.

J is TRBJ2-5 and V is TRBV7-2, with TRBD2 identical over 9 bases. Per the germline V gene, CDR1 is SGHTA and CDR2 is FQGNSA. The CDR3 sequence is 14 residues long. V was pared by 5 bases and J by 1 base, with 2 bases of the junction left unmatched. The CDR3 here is CASSRGGGQETQYF. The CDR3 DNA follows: TGTGCCAGCAGCCGCGGGGGGGGCCAAGAGACCCAGTACTTC. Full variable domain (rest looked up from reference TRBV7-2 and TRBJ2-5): GAGVSQSPSNKVTEKGKDVELRCDPISGHTALYWYRQSLGQGLEFLIYFQGNSAPDKSGLPSDRFSAERTGGSVSTLTIQRTQQEDSAVYLCASSRGGGQETQYFGPGTRLLVL.

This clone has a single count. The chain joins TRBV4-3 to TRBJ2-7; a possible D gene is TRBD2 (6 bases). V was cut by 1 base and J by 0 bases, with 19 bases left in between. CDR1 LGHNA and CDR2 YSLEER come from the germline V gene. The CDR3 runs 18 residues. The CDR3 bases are TGCGCCAGCAGCCAAGCCCCCCACAGTCCGACTAGCTCCTACGAGCAGTACTTC. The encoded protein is CASSQAPHSPTSSYEQYF.

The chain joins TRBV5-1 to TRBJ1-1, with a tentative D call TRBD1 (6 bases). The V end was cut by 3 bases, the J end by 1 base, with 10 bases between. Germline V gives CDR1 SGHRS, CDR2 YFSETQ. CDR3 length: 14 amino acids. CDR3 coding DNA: TGCGCCAGCAGCTCACAGGGCCCGAACACTGAAGCTTTCTTT. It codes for CASSSQGPNTEAFF.

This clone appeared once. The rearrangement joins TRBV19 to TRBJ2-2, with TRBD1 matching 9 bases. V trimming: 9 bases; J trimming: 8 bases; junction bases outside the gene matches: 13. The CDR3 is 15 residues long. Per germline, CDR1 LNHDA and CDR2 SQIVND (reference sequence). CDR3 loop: CASLRDRAIPGELFF. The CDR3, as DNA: TGTGCCAGCCTTAGGGACAGGGCTATTCCAGGGGAGCTGTTTTTT.